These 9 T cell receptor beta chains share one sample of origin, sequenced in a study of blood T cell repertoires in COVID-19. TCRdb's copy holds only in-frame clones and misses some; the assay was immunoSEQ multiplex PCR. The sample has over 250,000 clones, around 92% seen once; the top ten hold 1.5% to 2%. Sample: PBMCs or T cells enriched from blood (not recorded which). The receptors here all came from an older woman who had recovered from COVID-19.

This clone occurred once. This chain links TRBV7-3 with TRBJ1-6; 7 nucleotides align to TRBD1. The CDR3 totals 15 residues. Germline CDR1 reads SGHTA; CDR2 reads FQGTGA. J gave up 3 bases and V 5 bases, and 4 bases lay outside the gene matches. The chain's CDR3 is CASSARQGYNSPLHF. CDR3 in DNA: TGTGCCAGCAGCGCCAGACAGGGCTATAATTCACCCCTCCACTTT.

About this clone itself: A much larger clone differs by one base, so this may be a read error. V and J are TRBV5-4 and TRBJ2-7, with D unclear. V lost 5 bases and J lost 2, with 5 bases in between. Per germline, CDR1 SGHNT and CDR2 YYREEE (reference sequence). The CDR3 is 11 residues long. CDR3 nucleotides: TGTGCCAGCAGTACGGCCTACGAGCAGTACTTC. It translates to CASSTAYEQYF.

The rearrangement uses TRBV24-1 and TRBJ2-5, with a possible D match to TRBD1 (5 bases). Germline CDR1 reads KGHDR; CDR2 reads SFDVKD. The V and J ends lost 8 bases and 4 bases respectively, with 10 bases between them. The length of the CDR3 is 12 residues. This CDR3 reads CATTDSSETQYF. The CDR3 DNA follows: TGTGCCACCACTGACAGTTCAGAGACCCAGTACTTC.

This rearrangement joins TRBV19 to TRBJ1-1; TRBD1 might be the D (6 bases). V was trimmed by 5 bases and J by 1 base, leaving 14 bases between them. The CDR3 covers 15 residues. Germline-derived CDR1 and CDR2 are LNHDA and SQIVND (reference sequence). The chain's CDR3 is CASSPDRKGNTEAFF. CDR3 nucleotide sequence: TGTGCCAGTAGTCCCGACAGGAAAGGGAACACTGAAGCTTTCTTT.

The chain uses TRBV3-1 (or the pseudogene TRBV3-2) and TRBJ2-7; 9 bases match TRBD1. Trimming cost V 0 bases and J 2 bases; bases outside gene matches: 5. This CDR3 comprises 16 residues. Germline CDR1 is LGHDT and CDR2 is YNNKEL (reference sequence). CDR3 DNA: TGTGCCAGCAGCCAAGATAGGGGACAGGGTACCTACGAGCAGTACTTC. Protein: CASSQDRGQGTYEQYF.

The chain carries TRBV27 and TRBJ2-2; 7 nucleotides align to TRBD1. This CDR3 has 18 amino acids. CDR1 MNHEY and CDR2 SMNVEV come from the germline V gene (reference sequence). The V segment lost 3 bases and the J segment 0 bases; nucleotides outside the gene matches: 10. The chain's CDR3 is CASSFRLPGGSNTGELFF. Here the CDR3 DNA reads TGTGCCAGCAGTTTCCGCCTTCCAGGGGGATCGAACACCGGGGAGCTGTTTTTT.

The CDR3, as DNA: TGTGCCAGCAGTTTGCTCCAGGGGACAACTGAAGCTTTCTTT. Amino acid sequence: CASSLLQGTTEAFF. The chain carries TRBV28 and TRBJ1-1; a weak D match, TRBD1 (6 bases). The CDR3 is made up of 14 amino acids. Germline CDR1 is MDHEN and CDR2 is SYDVKM. V was shortened by 3 bases and J by 5 bases, with 13 bases between the two germline ends.

The DNA for the CDR3 is TGTGCCAGCAGCGGCCGGGGACAGGGGTTGAGAGATACGCAGTATTTT. Its protein is CASSGRGQGLRDTQYF. The V and J genes are TRBV5-6 and TRBJ2-3, with 10 bases aligning to TRBD1. V shed 4 bases and J 5 bases; nucleotides not matched to a gene: 10. Germline lookup yields CDR1 SGHDT and CDR2 YYEEEE. The CDR3 is 16 amino acids. Using reference TRBV5-6 and TRBJ2-3 for the parts outside the CDR3, the full variable domain is DAGVTQSPTHLIKTRGQQVTLRCSPKSGHDTVSWYQQALGQGPQFIFQYYEEEERQRGNFPDRFSGHQFPNYSSELNVNALLLGDSALYLCASSGRGQGLRDTQYFGPGTRLTVL.

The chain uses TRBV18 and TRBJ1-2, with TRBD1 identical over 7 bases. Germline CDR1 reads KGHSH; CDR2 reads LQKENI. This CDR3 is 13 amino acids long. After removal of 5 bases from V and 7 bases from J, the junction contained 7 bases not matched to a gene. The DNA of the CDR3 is TGTGCCAGCTCAGCCGGGACAGTATCTGGCTACACCTTC. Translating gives CASSAGTVSGYTF. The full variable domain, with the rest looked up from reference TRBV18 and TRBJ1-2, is NAGVMQNPRHLVRRRGQEARLRCSPMKGHSHVYWYRQLPEEGLKFMVYLQKENIIDESGMPKERFSAEFPKEGPSILRIQQVVRGDSAAYFCASSAGTVSGYTFGSGTRLTVV.